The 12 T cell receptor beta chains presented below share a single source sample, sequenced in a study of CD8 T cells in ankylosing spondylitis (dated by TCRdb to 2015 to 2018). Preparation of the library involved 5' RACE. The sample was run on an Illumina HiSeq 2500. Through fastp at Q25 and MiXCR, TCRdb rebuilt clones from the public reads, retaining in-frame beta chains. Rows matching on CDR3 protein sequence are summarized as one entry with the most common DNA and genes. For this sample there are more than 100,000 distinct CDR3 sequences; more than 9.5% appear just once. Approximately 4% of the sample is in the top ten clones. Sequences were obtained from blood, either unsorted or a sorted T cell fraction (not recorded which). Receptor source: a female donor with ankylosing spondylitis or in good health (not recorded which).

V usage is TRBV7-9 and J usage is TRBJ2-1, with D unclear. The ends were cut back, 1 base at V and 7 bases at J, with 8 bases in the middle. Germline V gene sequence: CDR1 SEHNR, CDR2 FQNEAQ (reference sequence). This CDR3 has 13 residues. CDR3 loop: CASSLVLTNEQFF. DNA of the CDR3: TGTGCCAGCAGCTTAGTCCTAACTAATGAGCAGTTCTTC.

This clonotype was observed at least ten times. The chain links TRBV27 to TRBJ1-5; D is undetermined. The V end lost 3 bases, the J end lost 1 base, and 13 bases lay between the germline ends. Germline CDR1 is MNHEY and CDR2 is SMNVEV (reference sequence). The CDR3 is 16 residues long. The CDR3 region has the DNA TGTGCCAGCAGTTTCCGGGAGCCCCGAAGCAATCAGCCCCAGCATTTT. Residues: CASSFREPRSNQPQHF.

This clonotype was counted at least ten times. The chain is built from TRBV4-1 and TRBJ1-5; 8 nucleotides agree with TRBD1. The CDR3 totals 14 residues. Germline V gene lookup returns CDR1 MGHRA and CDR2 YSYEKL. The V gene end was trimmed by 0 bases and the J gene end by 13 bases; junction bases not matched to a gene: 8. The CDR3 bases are TGCGCCAGCAGCCAAGATTTTGAGGACAGGGCACAGCATTTT. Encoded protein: CASSQDFEDRAQHF.

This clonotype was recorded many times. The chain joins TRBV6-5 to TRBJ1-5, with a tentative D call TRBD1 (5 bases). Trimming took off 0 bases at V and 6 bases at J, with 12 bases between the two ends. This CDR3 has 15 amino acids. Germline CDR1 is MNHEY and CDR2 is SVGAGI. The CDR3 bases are TGTGCCAGCAGTTACTCGAGGACACGGGGTCAGCCCCAGCATTTT. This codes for CASSYSRTRGQPQHF.

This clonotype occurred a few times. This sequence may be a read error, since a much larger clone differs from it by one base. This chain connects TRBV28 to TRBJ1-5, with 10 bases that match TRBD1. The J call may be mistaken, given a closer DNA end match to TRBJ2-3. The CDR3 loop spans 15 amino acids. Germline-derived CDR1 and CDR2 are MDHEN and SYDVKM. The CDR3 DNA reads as TGTGCCAGCAGATCGGACAGGGGGACTAATCAGCCCCAGTATTTT. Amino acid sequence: CASRSDRGTNQPQYF.

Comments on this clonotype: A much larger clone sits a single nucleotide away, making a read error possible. CDR3 amino acids: CSVGPGTSGRGVGEQYF. DNA of the CDR3: TGCAGTGTCGGTCCCGGGACTAGCGGCCGAGGGGTAGGAGAGCAGTACTTC. The V call is TRBV20-1, the J call TRBJ2-7; TRBD2 matches at 11 bases. J lost 7 bases, V lost 7 bases, and 21 bases had no gene match. The CDR3 is 17 residues long. Germline CDR1 and CDR2: DFQATT and SNEGSKA (reference sequence).

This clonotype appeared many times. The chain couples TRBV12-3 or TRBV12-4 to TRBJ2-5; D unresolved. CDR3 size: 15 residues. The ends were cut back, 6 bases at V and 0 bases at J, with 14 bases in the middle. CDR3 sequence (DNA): TGTGCCAGCAGCCGGGCCGCGGTGTACCAAGAGACCCAGTACTTC. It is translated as CASSRAAVYQETQYF.

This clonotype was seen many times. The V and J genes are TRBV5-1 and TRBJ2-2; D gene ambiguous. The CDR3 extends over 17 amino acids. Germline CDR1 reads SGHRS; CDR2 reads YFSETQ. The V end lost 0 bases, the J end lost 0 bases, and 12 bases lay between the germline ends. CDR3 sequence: CASSLAPAGPNTGELFF. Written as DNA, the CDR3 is TGCGCCAGCAGCTTGGCCCCGGCTGGGCCGAACACCGGGGAGCTGTTTTTT.

The CDR3 DNA is TGTGCCAGCTCGACAGTAGCCTACGAGCAGTACTTC. Protein: CASSTVAYEQYF. This rearrangement joins TRBV4-2 to TRBJ2-7, with a weak D call TRBD1 (5 bases). The length of the CDR3 is 12 residues. CDR1 LGHNA and CDR2 YNFKEQ come from the germline V gene. V lost 8 bases to trimming and J lost 2 bases, with 10 bases between them.

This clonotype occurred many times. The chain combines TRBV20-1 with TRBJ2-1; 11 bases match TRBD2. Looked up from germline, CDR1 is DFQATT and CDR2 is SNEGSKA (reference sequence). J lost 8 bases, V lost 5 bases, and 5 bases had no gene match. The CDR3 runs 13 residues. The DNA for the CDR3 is TGCAGTGCTCGGAAGGGACTAGCGGATGAGCAGTTCTTC. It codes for CSARKGLADEQFF.

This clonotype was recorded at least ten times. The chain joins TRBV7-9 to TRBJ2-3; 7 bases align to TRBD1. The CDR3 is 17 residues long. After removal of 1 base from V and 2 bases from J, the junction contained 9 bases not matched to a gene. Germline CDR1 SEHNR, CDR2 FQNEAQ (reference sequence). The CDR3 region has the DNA TGTGCCAGCAGCTTAGGTGGGTCGGGACAGTTCACAGATACGCAGTATTTT. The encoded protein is CASSLGGSGQFTDTQYF.

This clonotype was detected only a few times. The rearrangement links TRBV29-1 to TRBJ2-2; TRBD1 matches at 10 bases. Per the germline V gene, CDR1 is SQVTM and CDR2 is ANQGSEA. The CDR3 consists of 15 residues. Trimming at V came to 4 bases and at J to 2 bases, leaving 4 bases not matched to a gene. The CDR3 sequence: CSVGDRGLNTGELFF. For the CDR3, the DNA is TGCAGCGTTGGGGACAGGGGTTTAAACACCGGGGAGCTGTTTTTT.